This T cell receptor beta chain comes out of a study of blood T cell repertoires in COVID-19. Study overall: T cells, B-cell-depleted T cells, or PBMCs supplied cDNA or gDNA.

V lost 6 bases, J lost 2 bases, and 17 bases lay in between. This CDR3 has 16 residues. CDR1 is MNHEY, CDR2 SMNVEV, per germline (reference sequence). Produced via immunoSEQ multiplex PCR; TCRdb's table is partial and in-frame only. The table shows some 230,000 clones, with about 86% occurring only once. The V gene is TRBV27, the J gene TRBJ1-5, with D tentatively TRBD1 (5 bases). The TCR comes from a woman under 40 who had recovered from COVID-19. The sequenced sample consisted of peripheral blood. The CDR3 DNA reads as TGTGCCAGCAGGGGGAGGGGAGGAGGCCGCAATCAGCCCCAGCATTTT. This encodes CASRGRGGGRNQPQHF.